This T cell receptor (beta chain) appears in the sequencing data of a study of shared clonotypes between healthy human individuals. Caucasian adults living in Nashville, Tennessee, provided all samples. The protocol was immunoSEQ multiplex PCR, while the TCRdb copy is restricted to in-frame clones and leaves out a portion. The repertoire has roughly 2.2 million clones, approximately 93% of them found once; the top ten carry 0.39%. The CDR3 is made up of 15 amino acids. Germline V gene sequence: CDR1 WNHNN, CDR2 SYGVQD (reference sequence). V shed 5 bases and J shed 6 bases, with 17 bases lying between them.

This TCR was sampled from a man younger than 35 in good health. Some clones in this sample may be carry-over from other donors' samples. V usage is TRBV10-1 and J usage is TRBJ2-1; D is unclear. The specimen sequenced was naive CD4+ T cells from PBMCs. Subset described: CD45RA+ positively selected. The CDR3 protein is CASSYQDARPNEQFF. Written as DNA, the CDR3 is TGCGCCAGCAGTTATCAGGACGCCAGACCCAATGAGCAGTTCTTC.